This T cell receptor (beta chain) derives from a study of Tregs in tolerant kidney transplant recipients. Study findings and constraints: The small number of patients limits these findings pending further validation. Expanding Tregs on activated donor B cells appeared to best identify donor-specific TCRbeta clones. Biological reproducibility was not directly addressed, but technical replication error appeared minimal.

This clone was observed a single time. The antigen remains undetermined. Thawed PBMCs were FACS-sorted into unstimulated CD4+CD25+CD127- regulatory T cells, CD4+CD25- non-regulatory cells, CD4 and CD8 cells. TCRdb's table, derived via immunoSEQ multiplex PCR, lists solely in-frame clones and lacks some. The data show tens of thousands of clones, with 84% seen just once and around 4.5% held by the top ten. This CDR3 region has 16 residues. V was clipped by 5 bases and J by 6 bases, with 20 bases between them. Germline V gene lookup returns CDR1 LNHDA and CDR2 SQIVND (reference sequence). The sequenced material came from CD4+ T cells from blood. The receptor's source is a human donor in good health. J is TRBJ1-5 and V is TRBV19, with D tentatively TRBD1 (5 bases). The DNA for the CDR3 is TGTGCCAGTAGTCAACAACAGGTTGGTGGTGGTCAGCCCCAGCATTTT. It codes for CASSQQQVGGGQPQHF. Using reference TRBV19 and TRBJ1-5 for the parts outside the CDR3, the full variable domain is DGGITQSPKYLFRKEGQNVTLSCEQNLNHDAMYWYRQDPGQGLRLIYYSQIVNDFQKGDIAEGYSVSREKKESFPLTVTSAQKNPTAFYLCASSQQQVGGGQPQHFGDGTRLSIL.